The 20 T cell receptor beta chains given below trace back to one sample, sequenced in a study of control samples from healthy donors and cancer patients. The data were produced by immunoSEQ multiplex PCR, yet TCRdb's version contains in-frame clones alone and is incomplete. The sample gives fewer than 90,000 clones, 70% to 90% of which show up once; 1.5% to 2% is in the top ten. The material sequenced was PBMCs. The receptor source for this set is a woman aged 60-70 years with head and neck cancer.

This chain joins TRBV9 and TRBJ1-4, with D hard to call. Germline assignment: CDR1 SGDLS and CDR2 YYNGEE. Deletions cut 3 bases from V and 5 bases from J, with 14 bases between. The CDR3 covers 15 residues. The CDR3, as DNA: TGTGCCAGCAGCGCAGTGAGTGGGGAGAATGAAAAACTGTTTTTT. Translation gives CASSAVSGENEKLFF.

CDR3 sequence reads: CASSYSLGTGIQPQHF. DNA for the CDR3: TGTGCCAGCAGTTACTCCTTAGGGACAGGAATTCAGCCCCAGCATTTT. This chain uses TRBV6-2 or TRBV6-3 with TRBJ1-5, with TRBD1 identical over 8 bases. The germline CDR1 and CDR2 sequences are MNHEY and SVGEGT. V gave up 0 bases and J gave up 6 bases; unmatched junction bases: 7. The CDR3 covers 16 residues.

J is TRBJ1-5 and V is TRBV19; no clear D. Trimming cost V 6 bases and J 2 bases, with 23 bases left between them. There are 18 residues in the CDR3. Germline V gives CDR1 LNHDA, CDR2 SQIVND (reference sequence). The CDR3 DNA reads TGTGCCAGTAGACCCAAACCGGGCCCTAGTGTGGGCAATCAGCCCCAGCATTTT. Its translation is CASRPKPGPSVGNQPQHF. Variable domain in full (rest from reference TRBV19 and TRBJ1-5): DGGITQSPKYLFRKEGQNVTLSCEQNLNHDAMYWYRQDPGQGLRLIYYSQIVNDFQKGDIAEGYSVSREKKESFPLTVTSAQKNPTAFYLCASRPKPGPSVGNQPQHFGDGTRLSIL.

The CDR3 loop reads CASSLAGQRNEQYF. The CDR3 DNA is TGTGCCAGCAGCTTAGCGGGACAGCGCAACGAGCAGTACTTC. The chain links TRBV7-9 to TRBJ2-7; 7 positions agree with TRBD1. Per germline, CDR1 SEHNR and CDR2 FQNEAQ (reference sequence). The CDR3 has 14 amino acids. The junction had 4 bases not matched to a gene; V was cut back by 0 bases and J by 5 bases.

The rearrangement links TRBV19 to TRBJ2-5; TRBD2 agrees at 12 bases. Germline V CDR1 and CDR2: LNHDA, SQIVND (reference sequence). J lost 5 bases, V lost 3 bases, and 22 bases had no gene match. This CDR3 spans 21 amino acids. CDR3 coding DNA: TGTGCCAGTAGTATGCGGCCTAGGACTAGCGGGACAGGGTCAGCCCTGGAGACCCAGTACTTC. Protein product: CASSMRPRTSGTGSALETQYF.

The rearrangement uses TRBV20-1 and TRBJ1-6; no firm D call. Trimming removed 3 bases from V and 6 bases from J, with 15 bases in between. The CDR3 covers 15 residues. Per the germline V gene, CDR1 is DFQATT and CDR2 is SNEGSKA (reference sequence). The chain's CDR3 is CSASSPREVNSPLHF. The DNA of the CDR3 is TGCAGTGCTAGTTCTCCCCGAGAGGTTAATTCACCCCTCCACTTT.

The chain employs TRBV15 and TRBJ2-7, with D maybe TRBD1 (6 bases). The germline V gene encodes CDR1 LNHNV and CDR2 YYDKDF (reference sequence). V lost 1 base, J lost 4 bases, and 11 bases lay in between. This CDR3 has 14 amino acids. The CDR3 region has the DNA TGTGCCACCAGCAGAGTGGACAGTTTGTACGAGCAGTACTTC. Encoded protein: CATSRVDSLYEQYF.

The rearrangement links TRBV19 to TRBJ2-3; 14 bases are a match to TRBD2. Germline V gene data show CDR1 as LNHDA and CDR2 as SQIVND (reference sequence). This CDR3 has 19 amino acids. J was trimmed by 1 base and V by 6 bases; bases with no gene match: 12. This CDR3 is CASSKSGTSGSAGTDTQYF. The CDR3 coding sequence is TGTGCCAGTAGCAAATCCGGGACTAGCGGGAGCGCGGGCACAGATACGCAGTATTTT.

CDR3 sequence (DNA): TGTGCCAGCAGTTTCAACAGGGAAACTAATGAAAAACTGTTTTTT. Protein: CASSFNRETNEKLFF. The J gene is TRBJ1-4, the V gene TRBV6-5; D is possibly TRBD1 (6 bases). CDR1 and CDR2 (germline): MNHEY, SVGAGI. This CDR3 region has 15 residues. V shed 4 bases and J shed 1 base, with 10 bases lying between them.

The gene calls are TRBV27 and TRBJ1-6; a possible D gene is TRBD1 (5 bases). Trimming took off 0 bases at V and 6 bases at J, with 12 bases between the two ends. The germline V gene has CDR1 MNHEY and CDR2 SMNVEV (reference sequence). The CDR3 is 16 residues long. CDR3 amino acids: CASSLSRGGSNSPLHF. The CDR3 coding sequence is TGTGCCAGCAGTTTATCCCGGGGCGGGAGTAATTCACCCCTCCACTTT.

The rearrangement joins TRBV19 to TRBJ2-7; 7 bases match TRBD1. CDR1 and CDR2 from the germline V gene are LNHDA and SQIVND (reference sequence). V trimming: 6 bases; J trimming: 0 bases; junction bases outside the gene matches: 8. CDR3 length: 15 amino acids. Written as DNA, the CDR3 is TGTGCCAGTAGAGGGGGCGCAGACAGCTCCTACGAGCAGTACTTC. It specifies CASRGGADSSYEQYF.

This chain uses TRBV9 with TRBJ2-7; 7 positions match TRBD1. The CDR3 runs to 18 residues. The germline gives CDR1 SGDLS, CDR2 YYNGEE. Losses at the gene ends were 4 bases for V and 1 base for J; bases not matched to a gene: 17. The DNA of the CDR3 is TGTGCCAGCAGCCCCCGCGTTAATCCGGGACAGAAGTCCTACGAGCAGTACTTC. It encodes CASSPRVNPGQKSYEQYF. Combining the CDR3 with reference TRBV9 and TRBJ2-7 gives the whole variable domain DSGVTQTPKHLITATGQRVTLRCSPRSGDLSVYWYQQSLDQGLQFLIQYYNGEERAKGNILERFSAQQFPDLHSELNLSSLELGDSALYFCASSPRVNPGQKSYEQYFGPGTRLTVT.

The chain carries TRBV5-1 and TRBJ2-5; TRBD2 aligns across 7 bases. The germline V gene encodes CDR1 SGHRS and CDR2 YFSETQ. With 4 bases clipped from V and 3 bases from J, the junction kept 9 bases outside the gene matches. The CDR3 consists of 15 residues. CDR3 in DNA: TGCGCCAGCAGCCCGGGACTACAGACCGAAGAGACCCAGTACTTC. It yields the protein CASSPGLQTEETQYF.

CDR3 amino acids: CATRDLNEQFF. In DNA form, the CDR3 reads TGTGCCACCAGAGACCTCAATGAGCAGTTCTTC. This chain connects TRBV24-1 to TRBJ2-1; D call uncertain. In germline, CDR1 is KGHDR, CDR2 SFDVKD. V was cut by 7 bases and J by 6 bases, with 6 bases left in between. The CDR3 is made up of 11 amino acids.

This chain joins TRBV18 and TRBJ2-1, with 12 nucleotides matching TRBD2. Trimming removed 6 bases from V and 3 bases from J; junction bases left unmatched: 6. Per the germline V gene, CDR1 is KGHSH and CDR2 is LQKENI. This CDR3 comprises 16 residues. Here the CDR3 reads CASSPTSGSLYNEQFF. The CDR3 DNA reads as TGTGCCAGCTCGCCGACTAGCGGGAGTCTCTACAATGAGCAGTTCTTC.

CDR3 bases: TGTGCCACAGGGGAGAATGAAAAACTGTTTTTT. As protein: CATGENEKLFF. This chain uses TRBV28 with TRBJ1-4, with D perhaps matching TRBD1 (6 bases). In germline, CDR1 is MDHEN, CDR2 SYDVKM. The V end lost 10 bases, the J end lost 5 bases, and 8 bases lay between the germline ends. CDR3 length: 11 amino acids.

The rearrangement joins TRBV7-8 to TRBJ1-1, with no clear D. Germline V CDR1 and CDR2: SGHVS, FQNEAQ. Trimming removed 5 bases from V and 0 bases from J, with 10 bases in between. The CDR3 is made up of 14 amino acids. Here the CDR3 reads CASSPSSLNTEAFF. CDR3 sequence (DNA): TGTGCCAGCAGCCCCTCCAGCCTGAACACTGAAGCTTTCTTT.

Of note for this clone: This same CDR3 is encoded by further DNA sequences in the sample. The chain is built from TRBV7-2 and TRBJ1-6; no definite D call. This CDR3 has 13 residues. Trimming took off 1 base at V and 7 bases at J, with 5 bases between the two ends. CDR1 is SGHTA, CDR2 FQGNSA, per germline. CDR3 nucleotide sequence: TGTGCCAGCAGCTTAGTCTCGAATTCACCCCTCCACTTT. It encodes CASSLVSNSPLHF.

The CDR3 spells CASSQGTSQETQYF. CDR3 nucleotide sequence: TGCGCCAGCAGTCAAGGGACCAGCCAAGAGACCCAGTACTTC. This chain uses TRBV5-1 with TRBJ2-5; perhaps D is TRBD1 or TRBD2 (5 bases each). The CDR3 runs to 14 residues. Trimming stripped 5 bases from V and 1 base from J, with 12 bases between. Per the germline V gene, CDR1 is SGHRS and CDR2 is YFSETQ.

Written as DNA, the CDR3 is TGTGCCAGCAGCCTCACAGGGGGCGAGCAGTACTTC. It yields the protein CASSLTGGEQYF. The V gene is TRBV11-3, the J gene TRBJ2-7; TRBD1 agrees at 8 bases. The CDR3 contains 12 residues. Losses at the gene ends were 5 bases for V and 6 bases for J; bases not matched to a gene: 3. Germline-derived CDR1 and CDR2 are SGHNT and YENEEA.